The count of the clone carrying this TCR beta chain is one. In the source study's methods: Reference gene primer amplification gave estimated nucleated cell counts. Repertoires were generated with immunoSEQ multiplex PCR, while TCRdb's copy carries only in-frame clones and drops some. The DNA gave D and trimming, while V, J and clone size come from that table. The repertoire holds about 40,000 clones, with about 80% as singletons. Germline values: CDR1 LGHNA, CDR2 YNFKEQ. The CDR3 contains 18 residues. V lost 4 bases, J lost 4 bases, and 10 bases stayed unmatched. The entry originates in a study of blood T cell repertoires in COVID-19. Study at large: Samples representing acute and convalescent COVID-19 were sourced from the United States, Italy and Spain. PBMCs, B-cell-depleted T cells, or T cells provided the cDNA or gDNA that made up the material.

The V gene is TRBV4-2, the J gene TRBJ2-2, with 12 nucleotides matching TRBD2. The sequenced material came from peripheral blood. This TCR was recovered from a woman aged 55-69 years with acute or convalescent COVID-19. The CDR3 DNA reads TGTGCCAGCAGCCGAGGCAGGGGACTAGCGGGCACCACCGGGGAGCTGTTTTTT. Translation gives CASSRGRGLAGTTGELFF.